Here is one T cell receptor (beta chain) with its context. The sample is drawn from a study of blood T cell repertoires in COVID-19. For the study at large: Collection of acute and convalescent COVID-19 samples took place in the United States, Italy and Spain.

While infection was still active, Seattle patients were enrolled and then followed longitudinally. Trimming removed 0 bases at V and 7 bases at J, with 11 bases between. Germline V lookup: CDR1 SGHRS, CDR2 YFSETQ. The length of the CDR3 is 13 residues. TCRdb's table, derived via immunoSEQ multiplex PCR, lists solely in-frame clones and lacks some. Among 200,000 to 250,000 clones, approximately 90% were seen once, and the ten largest hold 2% to 3%. The chain uses TRBV5-1 and TRBJ2-7, with D perhaps matching TRBD1 (7 bases). The receptor was isolated from a young man with COVID-19, enrolled during active disease. The sample consisted of peripheral blood. The CDR3 coding sequence is TGCGCCAGCAGCTTGGGACAGGGAGGAGAGCAGTACTTC. It encodes CASSLGQGGEQYF.